The 7 T cell receptor beta chains below were found in one sample sequenced in a study of regulatory T cells in long-lasting Graves disease. Time point specified: persistent/refractory GD, antithyroid drugs over 5 years with positive TRAb. The TCR library was made from RNA extracted from PBMCs. Construction of the TCR beta libraries employed iRepertoire HTBI primers in conjunction with Arm-PCR of CDR3 regions. One entry per CDR3 protein, called by TCRdb with MiXCR from the multiplex PCR reads. Seen here are 600,000 to 850,000 distinct CDR3 sequences, around 32% observed once, and the top ten hold roughly 40%. Sequences were derived from peripheral blood mononuclear cells (PBMCs), sampled when the disease was refractory, from a patient treated with antithyroid drugs. The receptor set was obtained from a female donor with Graves disease.

This chain links TRBV7-3 with TRBJ1-1; the D is unclear. V was clipped by 5 bases and J by 8 bases, with 15 bases between them. This CDR3 is built from 13 residues. Germline V gene data show CDR1 as SGHTA and CDR2 as FQGTGA. The CDR3 spells CASSVPGKKEAFF. The DNA for the CDR3 is TGTGCCAGCAGCGTGCCAGGAAAAAAGGAAGCTTTCTTT.

The genes are TRBV20-1 and TRBJ2-3; either TRBD1 or TRBD2 may fit D (5 bases each). The CDR3 consists of 13 residues. CDR1 and CDR2 from the germline V gene are DFQATT and SNEGSKA (reference sequence). The V gene lost 3 bases and the J gene lost 6 bases, with 13 bases spanning the gap. As DNA, the CDR3 is TGCAGTGCTAGCGGGACGCTATATGATACGCAGTATTTT. Protein sequence: CSASGTLYDTQYF.

In the case of this clonotype: The conserved final phenylalanine or tryptophan is absent from the CDR3, which likely points to a read error. This chain links TRBV5-1 with TRBJ1-1; a possible D gene is TRBD1 (5 bases). Trimming left V 0 bases short and J 4 bases short, with 13 bases between. Germline V gene lookup returns CDR1 SGHRS and CDR2 YFSETQ. CDR3 length: 15 amino acids. CDR3 coding DNA: TGCGCCAGCAGCTTGGCAACAGGAAGGAGCACTGAAGCTTTCTCT. This sequence encodes CASSLATGRSTEAFS.

This clonotype was detected only once. The chain is built from TRBV27 and TRBJ1-4; D is unclear. Deletions cut 8 bases from V and 7 bases from J, with 14 bases between. The length of the CDR3 is 13 residues. Germline CDR1 MNHEY, CDR2 SMNVEV (reference sequence). CDR3 protein: CASGGRSGEKLFF. Written as DNA, the CDR3 is TGTGCCAGCGGTGGCAGGAGTGGTGAAAAACTGTTTTTT.

The sample holds a few counts of this clonotype. The chain links TRBV7-3 to TRBJ2-5; D is unresolved. The CDR3 is 15 residues long. Germline CDR1 and CDR2: SGHTA and FQGTGA. Trimming left V 2 bases short and J 1 base short, with 11 bases between. CDR3 protein: CASSLQWGFQETQYF. The CDR3 DNA is TGTGCCAGCAGCTTACAGTGGGGATTCCAAGAGACCCAGTACTTC.

With regard to this clonotype: A junction end diverges from the germline sequence, so it may reflect a read error. The V call is TRBV28, the J call TRBJ1-2, with TRBD1 identical over 7 bases. This CDR3 comprises 15 residues. In germline, CDR1 is MDHEN, CDR2 SYDVKM. CDR3 sequence (DNA): TGTGCCGGCAGTTCGACAGGGAGCCTATATCGAGGCTACACCTTC. Its protein is CAGSSTGSLYRGYTF.

This clonotype showed up just a few times. The chain joins TRBV20-1 to TRBJ2-2; TRBD2 might be the D (6 bases). The CDR3 covers 15 residues. Looked up from germline, CDR1 is DFQATT and CDR2 is SNEGSKA (reference sequence). V lost 3 bases and J 0 bases, leaving 11 bases between the germline ends. The CDR3 DNA is TGCAGTGCTAGTCGGGCGGGACCGAACACCGGGGAGCTGTTTTTT. It codes for CSASRAGPNTGELFF.